The rows below give T cell receptor beta chains drawn from one sample of a study of Graves' ophthalmopathy and Graves' hyperthyroidism. TCRdb re-called the multiplex PCR reads with MiXCR, one entry per CDR3 protein. The table has about 340,000 distinct CDR3 sequences, roughly 16% seen once. The sample consisted of peripheral blood. These receptors all come from an adult man with Graves' ophthalmopathy. Each CDR3 is given with its conserved first and last residue. The order of the fields is J gene, V gene, D gene, clone size, CDR3 DNA, CDR3 protein. The D gene is left open where the match is weak. Clone size is shown for a subset of rows, as once, few, many or a class of expanded clone.

>TRBJ2-6|TRBV6-2/TRBV6-3|NA|many
TGTGCCAGCACTCCCGGGCAGCTCGTCTGGGCCAACGTCCTGACTTTC
CASTPGQLVWANVLTF
>TRBJ1-5|TRBV4-2|NA|many
TGTGCCAGCAGCCAAGATCTCTGGGGCAATCAGCCCCAGCATTTT
CASSQDLWGNQPQHF
>TRBJ1-5|TRBV6-5|NA|many
TGTGCCAGCAGCTACCTTAGGGGCCGCAATCAGCCCCAGCATTTT
CASSYLRGRNQPQHF
>TRBJ2-1|TRBV20-1|TRBD2|NA
TGCAGTGCTGATAGCGGGAGGTCCTACAATGAGCAGTTCTTC
CSADSGRSYNEQFF
>TRBJ2-5|TRBV19|TRBD2|NA
TGTGCCAGTAGTATCAGACGGGAGGAAGAGACCCAGTACTTC
CASSIRREEETQYF
>TRBJ2-1|TRBV6-1|TRBD1|many
TGTGCCAGCAGTACCGGACAGGGCTACAATGAGCAGTTCTTC
CASSTGQGYNEQFF
>TRBJ2-5|TRBV7-8|NA|NA
TGTGCCAGCAGCCGACACCACCAAGAGACCCAGTACTTC
CASSRHHQETQYF
>TRBJ2-5|TRBV4-1|NA|many
TGCGCCAGCAGCCAATATCAGGGGTACCAAGAGACCCAGTACTTC
CASSQYQGYQETQYF
>TRBJ1-2|TRBV6-2/TRBV6-3|TRBD1|many
TGTGCCAGCAGGCCCACGGGACAGGACACCTATGGCTACACCTTC
CASRPTGQDTYGYTF
>TRBJ2-1|TRBV6-2/TRBV6-3|TRBD2|NA
TGTGCCAGCAGTTACGGCCTAGCGGCAGAGCAGTTCTTC
CASSYGLAAEQFF
>TRBJ2-6|TRBV5-1|TRBD2|many
TGCGCCAGCAGCAGAGGACTAGAAGGTTCCGGGGCCAACGTCCTGACTTTC
CASSRGLEGSGANVLTF
>TRBJ2-2|TRBV7-2|TRBD2|many
TGTGCCAGCAGCTTACGGCGGGGGGGCACCGGGGAGCTGTTTTTT
CASSLRRGGTGELFF
>TRBJ2-5|TRBV29-1|TRBD1|many
TGCAGCGTGGGCGGCAGGGGGCAACGGACCCAGTACTTC
CSVGGRGQRTQYF
>TRBJ1-6|TRBV9|TRBD1|many
TGTGCCAGCAGCGTAGGGGACAGTACTAGCCCACCCCTCCACTTT
CASSVGDSTSPPLHF
>TRBJ2-2|TRBV19|TRBD2|NA
TGTGCCAGTAGTGTCGGGGGGAGGAACACCGGGGAGCCGTTTTTT
CASSVGGRNTGEPFF
>TRBJ1-5|TRBV6-2/TRBV6-3|NA|many
TGTGCCAGCAGAGACCGCGGGACGGCTCAAAATCAGCCCCAGCATTTT
CASRDRGTAQNQPQHF
>TRBJ2-7|TRBV24-1|NA|NA
TGTGCCACCAGTGATTTTTCGGCCTACGAGCAGTACTTC
CATSDFSAYEQYF
>TRBJ2-4|TRBV28|NA|few
TGTGCCAGTAGTCGCCAAGAGATCCAGTACTTC
CASSRQEIQYF
>TRBJ1-6|TRBV4-1|NA|many
TGCGCCAGCAGCCGACAATCGGTTCCTGGAGGCCAGACGAGCTCCTATAATTCACCCCTCCACTTT
CASSRQSVPGGQTSSYNSPLHF
>TRBJ1-5|TRBV6-2/TRBV6-3|TRBD1|many
TGTGCCAGCAGACCGGGACAGCTCAATCAGCCCCAGCATTTT
CASRPGQLNQPQHF
>TRBJ2-6|TRBV20-1|NA|many
TGCAGTGCTATAGTCTCTGGGGCCAACGTCCTGACTTTC
CSAIVSGANVLTF
>TRBJ1-1|TRBV6-5|TRBD1|many
TGTGCCAGCAGGCCTGGGACAGCTCAGGGCACTGAAGCTTTCTTT
CASRPGTAQGTEAFF
>TRBJ1-2|TRBV5-1|NA|many
TGCGCCAGCAGCTTAGCCACGGCGGGCTATGGCTACACCTTC
CASSLATAGYGYTF
>TRBJ2-4|TRBV15|TRBD2|many
TGTGCCACCAGCGTACCTAGCGGGAAAAACATTCAGTACTTC
CATSVPSGKNIQYF
>TRBJ2-7|TRBV15|TRBD2|NA
TGTGCCACCAGCATAGCGGGAGCGAACTACGAGCAGTACTTC
CATSIAGANYEQYF
>TRBJ1-6|TRBV30|NA|NA
TGTGCCTACGGGGGCTCCTATAATTCACCCCTCCACTTT
CAYGGSYNSPLHF
>TRBJ1-3|TRBV12-3/TRBV12-4|NA|many
TGTGCCACGACGCGGGACGCTGGAAACACCATATATTTT
CATTRDAGNTIYF
>TRBJ1-1|TRBV6-5|NA|many
TGTGCCGCCGCGCGAGGGTACGACACTGAAGCTTTCTTT
CAAARGYDTEAFF
>TRBJ1-2|TRBV30|NA|many
TGTGCCTATAGCAACTATGGCTACACCTTC
CAYSNYGYTF
>TRBJ1-6|TRBV9|NA|many
TGTGCCAGCAGCGTAGATCCGGGCACTAATAATTCACCCCTCCACTTT
CASSVDPGTNNSPLHF
>TRBJ1-1|TRBV28|NA|many
TGTGCCAGCAGTTTAAGCCCCCTGGGGAACACTGAAGCTTTCTTT
CASSLSPLGNTEAFF
>TRBJ2-7|TRBV7-8|NA|many
TGTGCCAGCAGCTCAAGGACTAACTCCTACGAGCAGTACTTC
CASSSRTNSYEQYF
>TRBJ2-7|TRBV11-2|NA|many
TGTGCCAGCAGCTTAGGGAGGGGAGGCCCTTTGTACTTC
CASSLGRGGPLYF
>TRBJ2-5|TRBV19|NA|once
TGTGCCAGTAGTGTAAGGCGGGCAGAAGAGACCCAGTACTTC
CASSVRRAEETQYF
>TRBJ1-3|TRBV6-1|NA|many
TGTGCCAGCAGCCGCAGATCCGTTAGCTCTGGAAACACCATATATTTT
CASSRRSVSSGNTIYF
>TRBJ2-5|TRBV6-2/TRBV6-3|NA|many
TGTGCCAGCGCGGGGGCCCGGGACATTGGACGAGAGACCCAGTACTTC
CASAGARDIGRETQYF
>TRBJ2-5|TRBV5-1|TRBD2|many
TGCGCCAGCAGCCCCGGTACTAGCGGGGGGTACCAAGAGACCCAGTACTTC
CASSPGTSGGYQETQYF
>TRBJ1-5|TRBV12-3/TRBV12-4|TRBD1|many
TGTGCCAGCAGTTTATTTGACAGGGCTCAGCCCCAGCATTTT
CASSLFDRAQPQHF
>TRBJ2-7|TRBV6-5|NA|many
TGTGCCAGCAGTTACAGGGACTCCGTTTCCGAGCAGTACTTC
CASSYRDSVSEQYF
>TRBJ2-7|TRBV5-1|NA|many
TGCGCCAGCAGCCTATCCAGCCACGAGCAGTACTTC
CASSLSSHEQYF
>TRBJ2-7|TRBV9|TRBD1|many
TGTGCCAGCAGCAACCGGGACAGGGGACCAAGTGAGCAGTACTTC
CASSNRDRGPSEQYF
>TRBJ1-1|TRBV4-3|NA|many
TGCGCCAGCAGCCAAGATGGGATCCTGGAGGCTTTCTTT
CASSQDGILEAFF
>TRBJ2-5|TRBV19|TRBD2|many
TGTGCCAGTAGTATATGGGTTAGCGGGAGTGGAGAAGAGACCCAGTACTTC
CASSIWVSGSGEETQYF
>TRBJ1-3|TRBV12-3/TRBV12-4|TRBD1|many
TGTGCCAGCAGTATGGACAGGTCTGGAGTCACCATATATTTT
CASSMDRSGVTIYF
>TRBJ2-7|TRBV12-3/TRBV12-4|TRBD2|many
TGTGCCAGCAGTGAGGGACTAGCGGTCCACTACGAGCAGTACTTC
CASSEGLAVHYEQYF
>TRBJ1-6|TRBV12-3/TRBV12-4|NA|NA
TGTGCCAGCAGTTTAGCGTGGGGTGGTAATTCACCCCTCCACTTT
CASSLAWGGNSPLHF
>TRBJ2-5|TRBV6-5|NA|many
TGTGCCAGCAGTTACACGGGGGAGACCCAGTACTTC
CASSYTGETQYF
>TRBJ1-2|TRBV19|TRBD1|many
TGTGCCAGTAGTACCAAGACAGGGAACTATGGCTACACCTTC
CASSTKTGNYGYTF
>TRBJ1-2|TRBV30|TRBD1|NA
TGTGCCTGGAGCAAGACAGGGGCGGCATATGGCTACACCTTC
CAWSKTGAAYGYTF
>TRBJ1-1|TRBV29-1|NA|many
TGCAGCGTTTACGACAGTAGCGCCACTGAAGCTTTCTTT
CSVYDSSATEAFF
>TRBJ1-1|TRBV6-1|NA|NA
TGTGCCAGCAGGATATCACAGGGAGCGAACACTGAAGCTTTCTTT
CASRISQGANTEAFF
>TRBJ1-5|TRBV6-1|NA|many
TGTGCCAGCAGCCAGGCAGGGAGCCAGCCCCAGCATTTT
CASSQAGSQPQHF
>TRBJ2-2|TRBV11-2|NA|many
TGTGCCAGCAGCTTAGAATGGGGGTTCCCCGGGGAGCTGTTTTTT
CASSLEWGFPGELFF
>TRBJ1-2|TRBV6-1|NA|NA
TGTGCCAGCAGTGAAGGGGTGGGCTCTGGCTACACCTTC
CASSEGVGSGYTF